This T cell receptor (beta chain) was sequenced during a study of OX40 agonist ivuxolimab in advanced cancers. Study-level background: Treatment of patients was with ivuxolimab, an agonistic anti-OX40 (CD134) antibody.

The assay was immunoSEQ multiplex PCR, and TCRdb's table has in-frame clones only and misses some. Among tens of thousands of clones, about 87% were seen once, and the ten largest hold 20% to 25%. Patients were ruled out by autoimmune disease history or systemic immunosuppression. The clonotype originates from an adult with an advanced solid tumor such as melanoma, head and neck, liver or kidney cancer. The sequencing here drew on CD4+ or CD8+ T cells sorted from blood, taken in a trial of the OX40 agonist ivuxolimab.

The CDR3 nucleotides are TGCGCCAGCAGCTCCCTACTAGCGGGACGGGACACCGGGGAGCTGTTTTTT. Its translation is CASSSLLAGRDTGELFF. The chain employs TRBV5-1 and TRBJ2-2; 10 bases are shared with TRBD2. The CDR3 is 17 amino acids. The V and J ends lost 3 bases and 3 bases, in that order; junction bases with no gene match: 8. Germline V gene lookup returns CDR1 SGHRS and CDR2 YFSETQ.